Listed below are T cell receptor beta chains from one sample, sequenced in a study of blood T cell repertoires in COVID-19. Assay used: immunoSEQ multiplex PCR; TCRdb lists only in-frame clones, some missing. The table lists some 200,000 clones, roughly 79% of them singletons, with 9.5% to 15% in the top ten. Sequencing used peripheral blood. These receptors were taken from a woman aged 80 or over with COVID-19, enrolled during active disease. Both conserved end residues are part of each CDR3. The D gene is left open where the match is weak. Size tells how often a clone was seen (once, few, many) or the class of an expanded clone, and some rows leave it out.

CDR3nt	CDR3aa	d_gene	abundance	v_gene	j_gene
TGCGCCAGCAGCTTGGCCCCCGCGGGAGGCTACACCTTC	CASSLAPAGGYTF	.	many	TRBV5-1	TRBJ1-2
TGTGCCAGCGAGGGGGCAGGTGAGGGCTACACCTTC	CASEGAGEGYTF	TRBD1	.	TRBV19	TRBJ1-2
TGTGCCAGCAGCTTAGGGGGGGGCGCCCCTGGGGCCAACGTCCTGACTTTC	CASSLGGGAPGANVLTF	.	once	TRBV7-2	TRBJ2-6
TGTGCCAGCAGTGATCGGTACCTCTATGGCTACACCTTC	CASSDRYLYGYTF	.	.	TRBV2	TRBJ1-2
TGTGCCAGCAGCGCTTCGTATGGAGATCAGCCCCAGCATTTT	CASSASYGDQPQHF	.	.	TRBV5-6	TRBJ1-5
TGCGCCAGCAGCTTGGACAGGGCAGGATCACCCCTCCACTTT	CASSLDRAGSPLHF	.	.	TRBV5-1	TRBJ1-6
TGTGCCAGCAGTGAATTGGCAGGGGCTGGCGAAAAACTGTTTTTT	CASSELAGAGEKLFF	.	.	TRBV2	TRBJ1-4
TGTGCCAGCAGGCCCGGGGACAGGCCCACCATTGCAACTAATGAAAAACTGTTTTTT	CASRPGDRPTIATNEKLFF	TRBD1	.	TRBV5-5	TRBJ1-4
TGTGCCAGCAGCCAATATAGAGGGACTAGCGCTCCTACGCAGTATTTT	CASSQYRGTSAPTQYF	TRBD2	.	TRBV7-2	TRBJ2-3
TGTGCCAGCAGCTTAGGGTCAAGCGGGAGTCTCGATGAGCAGTTCTTC	CASSLGSSGSLDEQFF	TRBD2	.	TRBV11-3	TRBJ2-1
TGTGCCAGCAGCCATGGGACAGGGTTCCAGCCCCAGCATTTT	CASSHGTGFQPQHF	TRBD1	.	TRBV11-2	TRBJ1-5
TGTGCCACCGAAATATTAGCGGGAGGCGTTTACAATGAGCAGTTCTTC	CATEILAGGVYNEQFF	TRBD2	.	TRBV28	TRBJ2-1
TGTGCCAGCAGTTTAATCAGAGGCCCGGTTCAGCCCCAGCATTTT	CASSLIRGPVQPQHF	.	few	TRBV28	TRBJ1-5
TGTGCCAGCAGTTTCTTGCTGAGGTTGTCGGTGGAGGGTGGTTACGAGCAGTACTTC	CASSFLLRLSVEGGYEQYF	.	.	TRBV28	TRBJ2-7
TGTGCCAGCAGCTTGTTTGACAGGGGATACTCCTACGAGCAGTACTTC	CASSLFDRGYSYEQYF	TRBD1	.	TRBV5-5	TRBJ2-7
TGTGCCAGCAGTTATACTAGCGGGAGCTACAATGAGCAGTTCTTC	CASSYTSGSYNEQFF	TRBD2	.	TRBV6-6	TRBJ2-1
TGCGCCAGCAGCCAAGGCGCGGGGGTGACAGATACGCAGTATTTT	CASSQGAGVTDTQYF	TRBD2	.	TRBV4-3	TRBJ2-3
TGCGCCAGCAGCCAAGACCCCCTTCGGGAGCTGTTTTTT	CASSQDPLRELFF	.	.	TRBV4-1	TRBJ2-2
TGTGTCAGCAGCCCCAGCAGGGCCTACGAGCAGTACTTC	CVSSPSRAYEQYF	.	.	TRBV7-8	TRBJ2-7
TGTGCCAGCAGTTTAACACAGTCTACAGTTGGTGGCTACACCTTC	CASSLTQSTVGGYTF	.	.	TRBV28	TRBJ1-2
TGTGCCAGCAGCCTAGTCTCCTGGAACACTGAAGCTTTCTTT	CASSLVSWNTEAFF	.	.	TRBV5-6	TRBJ1-1
TGTGCCAGCAGTGTCTACTCTGGAAACACCATATATTTT	CASSVYSGNTIYF	.	.	TRBV2	TRBJ1-3
TGTGCCAGCACCAAGGGGGGGACCGTCCTCACAGATACGCAGTATTTT	CASTKGGTVLTDTQYF	.	.	TRBV7-9	TRBJ2-3
TGTGCCAGCAGCTTGGTTCGGAAACGGGTTGGTACTGAAGCTTTCTTT	CASSLVRKRVGTEAFF	.	.	TRBV5-6	TRBJ1-1
TGTGCCAGCAGCCGACAGTCAGGGTCAAACACCGGGGAGCTGTTTTTT	CASSRQSGSNTGELFF	.	.	TRBV4-2	TRBJ2-2
TGTGCCAGCAGCTCGGTGCGGAGTAACTATGGCTACACCTTC	CASSSVRSNYGYTF	.	.	TRBV7-9	TRBJ1-2
TGTGCCAGCAGCCTCACAGGGACCGGGGAGCTGTTTTTT	CASSLTGTGELFF	.	.	TRBV3-1/TRBV3-2	TRBJ2-2
TGCGCCAGCAGCGTGACTAGCAGCTCCACAGATACGCAGTATTTT	CASSVTSSSTDTQYF	TRBD2	.	TRBV5-1	TRBJ2-3
TGTGCCAGCAGCTATGGACAGGGTCTAGGTGATGGCTACACCTTC	CASSYGQGLGDGYTF	TRBD1	.	TRBV3-1/TRBV3-2	TRBJ1-2
TGTGCCAGCAGCCACAGACTAGCGATCACCGGGGAGCTGTTTTTT	CASSHRLAITGELFF	TRBD2	once	TRBV3-1/TRBV3-2	TRBJ2-2
TGTGCCATCAGTGACGGCAGGGCGCCCACTCAATCCTACAATGAGCAGTTCTTC	CAISDGRAPTQSYNEQFF	.	few	TRBV10-3	TRBJ2-1
TGCAGCGCCCGACAGGGGAGGTACTACGAGCAGTACTTC	CSARQGRYYEQYF	TRBD1	.	TRBV29-1	TRBJ2-7
TGTGCCAGCAGCTTAGGGGGACAGGGTGGCGAGACCCAGTACTTC	CASSLGGQGGETQYF	TRBD1	.	TRBV7-2	TRBJ2-5
TGTGCCAGCAGTTTAGGGGGGAACTATGGCTACACCTTC	CASSLGGNYGYTF	.	many	TRBV27	TRBJ1-2
TGTGCCAGTAGTATGAGGCAGAACTCTGGAAACACCATATATTTT	CASSMRQNSGNTIYF	.	once	TRBV19	TRBJ1-3
TGTGCCAGCAGCTACTGGACAGGTCCGAACACCGGGGAGCTGTTTTTT	CASSYWTGPNTGELFF	TRBD1	.	TRBV5-5	TRBJ2-2
TGTGCCAGTAGTATATACCAGGGGGCTGGAACTAATGAAAAACTGTTTTTT	CASSIYQGAGTNEKLFF	TRBD1	once	TRBV19	TRBJ1-4
TGCGCCAGCAGTAAGAGGGCTAATGAAAAACTGTTTTTT	CASSKRANEKLFF	.	.	TRBV10-2	TRBJ1-4
TGCAGCCCGGGACTAGCGCATCTGCTCTCCTACAATGAGCAGTTCTTC	CSPGLAHLLSYNEQFF	TRBD2	.	TRBV29-1	TRBJ2-1
TGTGCCAGCACCACACCGGGACAGGCTTACAATGAGCAGTTCTTC	CASTTPGQAYNEQFF	TRBD1	.	TRBV27	TRBJ2-1
TGTGCCAGCAGCTTAGGGGCGGGCGTTGGCTATGGCTACACCTTC	CASSLGAGVGYGYTF	.	.	TRBV7-6	TRBJ1-2
TGTGCCAGCAGTCGGACTTATAGCAATCAGCCCCAGCATTTT	CASSRTYSNQPQHF	.	.	TRBV28	TRBJ1-5
TGTGCCAGCAGCCTGAGGCGGGACTATACATTCAACGGGGAGCTGTTTTTT	CASSLRRDYTFNGELFF	TRBD2	.	TRBV5-6	TRBJ2-2
TGTGCCAGCAGCCCGACAGGGTCAGAGACCCAGTACTTC	CASSPTGSETQYF	TRBD1	.	TRBV7-8	TRBJ2-5
TGTGCCAGCAGTTTCCCCCTTAATGAAAAACTGTTTTTT	CASSFPLNEKLFF	.	.	TRBV28	TRBJ1-4
TGTGCCAGCAGCAGATCCGGGAGAAACACTGAAGCTTTCTTT	CASSRSGRNTEAFF	.	.	TRBV11-1	TRBJ1-1
TGTGCCAGCAGGGCCAGGCCATACAATGAGCAGTTCTTC	CASRARPYNEQFF	.	.	TRBV5-5	TRBJ2-1
TGTGCCAGCAGCTTGGGTCAAAACTATGGCTACACCTTC	CASSLGQNYGYTF	.	.	TRBV5-4	TRBJ1-2